The 28 T cell receptor beta chains in this list originate from one sample, sequenced in a study of CD8 T cells in ankylosing spondylitis. MiXCR, applied by TCRdb to the 5' RACE reads, yields one record per CDR3 protein. The repertoire holds 250,000 to 400,000 distinct CDR3 sequences, with 11% as singletons. The sample was blood, either unsorted or a sorted T cell fraction (not recorded which). The receptors were sampled from a female donor with ankylosing spondylitis or in good health (not recorded which).

The chain has TRBV5-1 and TRBJ2-1; D remains unclear. The CDR3 length is 13 residues. V gave up 0 bases and J gave up 5 bases, with 6 bases separating them. Germline V gene sequence: CDR1 SGHRS, CDR2 YFSETQ. The CDR3 protein is CASSLVPDNEQFF. CDR3 sequence (DNA): TGCGCCAGCAGCTTGGTGCCAGACAATGAGCAGTTCTTC.

This clonotype was counted between two and nine times. This rearrangement joins TRBV7-2 to TRBJ1-1; D gene ambiguous. This CDR3 comprises 14 residues. Germline V CDR1 and CDR2: SGHTA, FQGNSA. V shed 4 bases and J shed 1 base, with 10 bases lying between them. The CDR3 reads CASSSRNRNTEAFF. CDR3 DNA: TGTGCCAGCAGCTCCAGAAACAGGAACACTGAAGCTTTCTTT. Based on the CDR3 plus reference TRBV7-2 and TRBJ1-1, the full variable domain is GAGVSQSPSNKVTEKGKDVELRCDPISGHTALYWYRQSLGQGLEFLIYFQGNSAPDKSGLPSDRFSAERTGGSVSTLTIQRTQQEDSAVYLCASSSRNRNTEAFFGQGTRLTVV.

This clonotype was counted ten times or more. This sequence joins TRBV28 and TRBJ1-1; no firm D call. Germline CDR1 MDHEN, CDR2 SYDVKM. This CDR3 is built from 11 residues. V was trimmed by 3 bases and J by 7 bases, leaving 6 bases between them. Here the CDR3 reads CASSLKLEAFF. The CDR3 coding sequence is TGTGCCAGCAGTTTGAAACTTGAAGCTTTCTTT.

Ten or more counts support this clonotype. V and J are TRBV20-1 and TRBJ2-4; 9 positions match TRBD2. Trimming removed 4 bases from V and 0 bases from J; junction bases left unmatched: 13. Germline V lookup: CDR1 DFQATT, CDR2 SNEGSKA (reference sequence). The length of the CDR3 is 18 residues. DNA of the CDR3: TGCAGTGCTACAACTAGCGGGCTCATCCGAATAGCCAAAAACATTCAGTACTTC. Amino acid sequence: CSATTSGLIRIAKNIQYF.

The chain uses TRBV10-3 and TRBJ2-3; D remains ambiguous. V was trimmed by 8 bases and J by 1 base, leaving 7 bases between them. The CDR3 totals 12 residues. Germline V lookup: CDR1 ENHRY, CDR2 SYGVKD. CDR3 sequence: CAISPGTDTQYF. The CDR3 coding sequence is TGTGCCATCTCACCAGGCACAGATACGCAGTATTTT.

This clonotype was seen repeatedly, ten times or more. The chain combines TRBV28 with TRBJ2-2; the D is unclear. The V gene lost 6 bases and the J gene lost 3 bases, with 11 bases spanning the gap. CDR1 is MDHEN and CDR2 is SYDVKM in the germline V gene. The CDR3 consists of 14 residues. The CDR3 region has the DNA TGTGCCAGCAGCCCCACGCAGGACACCGGGGAGCTGTTTTTT. Translated: CASSPTQDTGELFF.

The chain recombines TRBV5-1 with TRBJ2-1; 10 positions match TRBD2. The CDR3 totals 16 residues. Trimming removed 4 bases from V and 2 bases from J; junction bases left unmatched: 6. CDR1 and CDR2 from the germline V gene are SGHRS and YFSETQ. The CDR3 DNA sequence: TGCGCCAGCAGCGCCGAAGCGGGGGGGCCCTACAATGAGCAGTTCTTC. Its protein product is CASSAEAGGPYNEQFF.

There are many counts of this clonotype. This chain connects TRBV12-3 or TRBV12-4 to TRBJ2-5; TRBD2 agrees at 8 bases. Trimming removed 5 bases from V and 2 bases from J; junction bases left unmatched: 10. The CDR3 is made up of 16 amino acids. The CDR3: CASSRQLAESQETQYF. The CDR3 region has the DNA TGTGCCAGCAGTAGGCAACTAGCGGAAAGTCAAGAGACCCAGTACTTC.

This clonotype showed up just once. The gene calls are TRBV4-1 and TRBJ1-1; tentatively, D is TRBD1 (6 bases). The CDR3 consists of 15 residues. CDR1 is MGHRA and CDR2 is YSYEKL in the germline V gene. The germline V and J ends were trimmed by 0 bases and 6 bases, with 14 bases remaining between them. The chain's CDR3 is CASSQDPGGLAEAFF. CDR3 DNA: TGCGCCAGCAGCCAAGATCCCGGGGGGCTGGCTGAAGCTTTCTTT.

This clonotype has a count of ten or more. The gene calls are TRBV5-1 and TRBJ2-1, with 7 bases matching TRBD2. The CDR3 has 17 residues. V was clipped by 2 bases and J by 4 bases; unmatched bases: 12. Germline CDR1 is SGHRS and CDR2 is YFSETQ. DNA for the CDR3: TGCGCCAGCAGCTTCCGGGGGTCAGCGGGAACTTACAATGAGCAGTTCTTC. This translates into CASSFRGSAGTYNEQFF.

In this sample, this clonotype turned up many times. The J gene is TRBJ2-1, the V gene TRBV9, with 8 bases aligning to TRBD2. Germline V CDR1 and CDR2: SGDLS, YYNGEE. This CDR3 spans 15 amino acids. V gave up 0 bases and J gave up 5 bases; unmatched junction bases: 4. The CDR3 here is CASSVDGGGNNEQFF. CDR3 in DNA: TGTGCCAGCAGCGTAGACGGGGGGGGTAACAATGAGCAGTTCTTC.

This rearrangement joins TRBV20-1 to TRBJ1-6; D possibly corresponds to TRBD1 (6 bases). The CDR3 runs to 13 residues. Trimming took off 6 bases at V and 7 bases at J, with 13 bases between the two ends. Germline CDR1 is DFQATT and CDR2 is SNEGSKA (reference sequence). The DNA for the CDR3 is TGCAGTGCCCGGGGGGGGACAAATTCACCCCTCCACTTT. This translates into CSARGGTNSPLHF.

The sample holds many counts of this clonotype. The chain combines TRBV20-1 with TRBJ2-2; D is unresolved. V lost 2 bases to trimming and J lost 8 bases, with 15 bases between them. The germline V gene encodes CDR1 DFQATT and CDR2 SNEGSKA (reference sequence). There are 14 residues in the CDR3. The CDR3 region has the DNA TGCAGTGCTAGAAACCGGGCCGTGGGGGGGGAGCTGTTTTTT. Its protein product is CSARNRAVGGELFF.

This clonotype was detected only a few times. V gene TRBV10-2 combines with J gene TRBJ2-7, with D hard to call. With 6 bases removed from V and 0 bases from J, the gap between germline ends came to 18 bases. The CDR3 is 16 amino acids. Germline CDR1 and CDR2: WSHSY and SAAADI. The CDR3 loop is CASRDEYWESSYEQYF. The CDR3 DNA reads as TGCGCCAGCAGAGACGAATACTGGGAAAGCTCCTACGAGCAGTACTTC.

This clonotype was counted at least ten times. This sequence joins TRBV5-1 and TRBJ2-1; D is possibly TRBD1 (6 bases). V was clipped by 3 bases and J by 2 bases, with 12 bases between them. Per the germline V gene, CDR1 is SGHRS and CDR2 is YFSETQ. This CDR3 is built from 15 residues. CDR3 coding DNA: TGCGCCAGCAGCTCCGGGACACTCACCTACAATGAGCAGTTCTTC. As protein: CASSSGTLTYNEQFF.

This clonotype was observed many times. The chain links TRBV12-3 or TRBV12-4 to TRBJ1-5, with TRBD1 matching 12 bases. V was clipped by 5 bases and J by 3 bases; unmatched bases: 5. The CDR3 extends over 16 amino acids. The CDR3 loop is CASSGGQGAFNQPQHF. For the CDR3, the DNA is TGTGCCAGCAGTGGGGGACAGGGGGCTTTCAATCAGCCCCAGCATTTT.

The chain has TRBV18 and TRBJ2-1; D gene ambiguous. This CDR3 comprises 18 residues. Trimming shortened V by 3 bases and J by 7 bases, and 25 bases separated the two germline ends. Germline V gene sequence: CDR1 KGHSH, CDR2 LQKENI. The CDR3 coding sequence is TGTGCCAGCTCACCTCCACTCCGGAGCTCGGATGCTCGAAATGAGCAGTTCTTC. Protein sequence: CASSPPLRSSDARNEQFF.

This clonotype came up a few times. V gene TRBV7-2 combines with J gene TRBJ2-1, with 10 bases fitting TRBD2. With V trimmed by 5 bases and J by 8 bases, 9 bases remained unmatched. The CDR3 runs 15 residues. Looked up from germline, CDR1 is SGHTA and CDR2 is FQGNSA. The CDR3: CASSISGGAFHEQFF. The CDR3 nucleotides are TGTGCCAGCAGCATCAGCGGGGGGGCTTTCCATGAGCAGTTCTTC.

There are many counts of this clonotype. The V gene is TRBV5-1, the J gene TRBJ2-1; 12 bases agree with TRBD2. The CDR3 runs 16 residues. The germline V gene has CDR1 SGHRS and CDR2 YFSETQ. The V gene end was trimmed by 4 bases and the J gene end by 5 bases; junction bases not matched to a gene: 7. Written as DNA, the CDR3 is TGCGCCAGCAGCGCAGGACTAGCGGGACCCAACAATGAGCAGTTCTTC. Its protein product is CASSAGLAGPNNEQFF.

This clonotype was observed many times. The rearrangement links TRBV28 to TRBJ2-7; D may be TRBD1 (6 bases). CDR3 size: 14 residues. With 5 bases removed from V and 0 bases from J, the gap between germline ends came to 11 bases. Germline V lookup: CDR1 MDHEN, CDR2 SYDVKM. The CDR3 coding sequence is TGTGCCAGCAGTCGACAGGCCAACTCCTACGAGCAGTACTTC. It is translated as CASSRQANSYEQYF.

This clonotype was counted a few times. CDR3 nucleotide sequence: TGCAGTGCTAGAGACCCGCAGGGCCAAGAGACCCAGTACTTC. Translating it yields CSARDPQGQETQYF. This sequence joins TRBV20-1 and TRBJ2-5; TRBD1 is a possible D gene (5 bases). CDR1 and CDR2 from the germline V gene are DFQATT and SNEGSKA (reference sequence). Trimming removed 0 bases at V and 1 base at J, with 9 bases between. The CDR3 length is 14 residues.

The sample holds many counts of this clonotype. The chain employs TRBV6-5 and TRBJ2-1; 8 bases are a match to TRBD2. There are 17 residues in the CDR3. Germline V CDR1 and CDR2: MNHEY, SVGAGI. The J segment lost 7 bases and the V segment lost 0 bases, leaving 11 bases of the junction unmatched. As DNA, the CDR3 is TGTGCCAGCAGTTACTCGGCTCACGCGGGGGGACTTAATGAGCAGTTCTTC. Translating it yields CASSYSAHAGGLNEQFF.

In its sample, this clonotype was seen many times. Written as DNA, the CDR3 is TGTGCCAGCATACCACCGGGCCCCTACCCCACAGATACGCAGTATTTT. This sequence encodes CASIPPGPYPTDTQYF. The V and J genes are TRBV28 and TRBJ2-3; D call uncertain. Trimming stripped 7 bases from V and 2 bases from J, with 19 bases between. Germline values: CDR1 MDHEN, CDR2 SYDVKM. The CDR3 spans 16 residues.

The CDR3: CASSPARVTGVGNQPQHF. DNA of the CDR3: TGTGCCAGCAGTCCCGCACGGGTTACAGGGGTCGGCAATCAGCCCCAGCATTTT. V is TRBV6-1 and J is TRBJ1-5; 7 bases agree with TRBD1. V was clipped by 5 bases and J by 2 bases; unmatched bases: 15. This CDR3 has 18 amino acids. From germline, CDR1 is MNHNS and CDR2 SASEGT.

This clonotype showed up many times. J is TRBJ2-3 and V is TRBV4-3; maybe TRBD2 (5 bases). Germline CDR1 and CDR2: LGHNA and YSLEER. The CDR3 runs to 13 residues. Trimming stripped 2 bases from V and 5 bases from J, with 8 bases between. The DNA for the CDR3 is TGCGCCAGCAGCCAACTAGAGGGAGATACGCAGTATTTT. Its protein is CASSQLEGDTQYF.

Ten or more counts support this clonotype. The CDR3 nucleotides are TGTGCCAGCAGTCGGGACAGTACGAAATCACCCCTCCACTTT. Translated, it gives CASSRDSTKSPLHF. This chain links TRBV2 with TRBJ1-6, with 7 bases that match TRBD1. This CDR3 comprises 14 residues. Germline CDR1 reads SNHLY; CDR2 reads FYNNEI. V gave up 5 bases and J gave up 10 bases; unmatched junction bases: 8.

This clonotype has ten or more counts. The rearrangement uses TRBV6-5 and TRBJ2-2; D may be TRBD2 (6 bases). V was shortened by 0 bases and J by 3 bases, with 8 bases between the two germline ends. The CDR3 contains 15 residues. Germline lookup yields CDR1 MNHEY and CDR2 SVGAGI. The CDR3 DNA reads TGTGCCAGCAGTTACTCGGGAGGTTACACCGGGGAGCTGTTTTTT. Encoded protein: CASSYSGGYTGELFF.

This clonotype was detected a few times. The chain carries TRBV12-3 or TRBV12-4 and TRBJ2-5, with D unclear. V was cut by 3 bases and J by 4 bases, with 12 bases left in between. CDR3 length: 14 amino acids. The CDR3 DNA follows: TGTGCCAGCAGTTTTAATGGGCCCCGAGAGACCCAGTACTTC. Its translation is CASSFNGPRETQYF.